This T cell receptor beta chain was retrieved from a study of CD8+ T cells in alopecia areata. Looking at the study overall: Severity scoring for treated patients was based on the percentage of affected scalp area.

Points from the study as a whole: Tofacitinib yielded significantly lower scalp clonality and fewer expanded CD8+ clones among the top 100.

About this clone itself: Its antigen is not known.

Germline CDR1 and CDR2: SGHTA and FQGNSA. Trimming took 6 bases from V and 3 from J; bases not matched to a gene: 4. The CDR3 consists of 13 residues. Extraction of RNA preceded its reverse transcription into cDNA, which served as the sequencing template. Clones were read by immunoSEQ multiplex PCR, and TCRdb kept only the in-frame ones, dropping some. Found here are roughly 280,000 clones, about three fifths of them singletons; the top ten hold around 0.92%. Treatment of the sample: oral pan-JAK inhibitor, 5-10 mg twice daily. Individuals with alopecia areata gave both lesional scalp punch biopsies and peripheral blood for collection.

This clonotype originated in a human donor with alopecia areata. J is TRBJ1-1 and V is TRBV7-2, with TRBD1 matching over 7 bases. This material consisted of CD4+ T cells sorted from blood, taken around week 54, from a patient treated with tofacitinib. CDR3 nucleotide sequence: TGTGCCAGCAGACTCACAGGGGACACTGAAGCTTTCTTT. Translated: CASRLTGDTEAFF.